The rows below give T cell receptor beta chains drawn from one sample of a study of breast tumors, draining lymph nodes, adjacent tissues. One entry per CDR3 protein, called by TCRdb with MiXCR from the multiplex PCR reads. The data show some 200,000 distinct CDR3 sequences, roughly 29% seen once. The specimen was axillary lymph node tissue. The receptors were gathered from a female donor with breast cancer. Some clones in this sample may be carry-over from other donors' samples. The CDR3 runs from the conserved cysteine through the conserved F or W. Each record gives: J gene, D gene, clone size, V gene, CDR3 protein, CDR3 DNA. A D gene is named only where the DNA matches it firmly. Clone size is shown for a subset of rows, as once, few, many or a class of expanded clone.

>TRBJ1-3|.|.|TRBV7-3
CASSLMGAISGNTIYF
TGTGCCAGCAGCTTAATGGGGGCTATCTCTGGAAACACCATATATTTT
>TRBJ2-1|.|.|TRBV5-6
CASSFWGEQFF
TGTGCCAGCAGCTTTTGGGGGGAGCAGTTCTTC
>TRBJ2-7|.|many|TRBV15
CATSRDPGPRYEQYF
TGTGCCACCAGCAGAGATCCGGGACCTCGCTACGAGCAGTACTTC
>TRBJ2-5|.|many|TRBV20-1
CSASLGRETQYF
TGCAGTGCTAGTCTAGGAAGAGAGACCCAGTACTTC
>TRBJ1-3|TRBD1|.|TRBV11-2
CASSLAWDRGLSPSIYF
TGTGCCAGCAGCCTTGCCTGGGACAGGGGGCTCAGCCCCAGCATATATTTT
>TRBJ2-1|.|many|TRBV18
CASSPQGDEQFF
TGTGCCAGCTCACCCCAGGGCGATGAGCAGTTCTTC
>TRBJ2-1|.|.|TRBV5-1
CASRKSGNNEQFF
TGCGCCAGCAGGAAGTCTGGAAACAATGAGCAGTTCTTC
>TRBJ2-2|TRBD1|many|TRBV5-1
CASSAGGVTGELFF
TGCGCCAGCAGCGCAGGGGGCGTTACCGGGGAGCTGTTTTTT
>TRBJ1-5|TRBD1|many|TRBV5-1
CASSLEGAGQPQHF
TGCGCCAGCAGCTTGGAGGGGGCAGGGCAGCCCCAGCATTTT
>TRBJ2-5|.|many|TRBV18
CASSPGTGHQETQYF
TGTGCCAGCTCACCCGGGACGGGACACCAAGAGACCCAGTACTTC
>TRBJ2-6|TRBD2|many|TRBV12-3/TRBV12-4
CASSESGVGANVLTF
TGTGCCAGCAGTGAGAGCGGGGTTGGGGCCAACGTCCTGACTTTC
>TRBJ1-2|TRBD1|many|TRBV5-1
CASSLEGTGGYTF
TGCGCCAGCAGCTTGGAGGGGACAGGGGGCTACACATTC
>TRBJ2-2|TRBD2|many|TRBV6-6
CASSLTRGTSGANTGELFF
TGTGCCAGCAGCCTTACTCGGGGGACTAGCGGTGCGAACACCGGGGAGCTGTTTTTT
>TRBJ1-2|.|many|TRBV6-1
CASSESFSYGYTF
TGTGCCAGCAGTGAAAGCTTCAGTTATGGCTACACCTTC
>TRBJ1-2|TRBD1|many|TRBV28
CASSPRDRDGYTF
TGTGCCAGCAGTCCCCGGGACAGGGATGGCTACACCTTC
>TRBJ2-2|TRBD2|many|TRBV12-3/TRBV12-4
CASSLDTLLAGTSGELFF
TGTGCCAGCAGTTTAGACACTTTACTAGCGGGGACGAGCGGGGAGCTGTTTTTT